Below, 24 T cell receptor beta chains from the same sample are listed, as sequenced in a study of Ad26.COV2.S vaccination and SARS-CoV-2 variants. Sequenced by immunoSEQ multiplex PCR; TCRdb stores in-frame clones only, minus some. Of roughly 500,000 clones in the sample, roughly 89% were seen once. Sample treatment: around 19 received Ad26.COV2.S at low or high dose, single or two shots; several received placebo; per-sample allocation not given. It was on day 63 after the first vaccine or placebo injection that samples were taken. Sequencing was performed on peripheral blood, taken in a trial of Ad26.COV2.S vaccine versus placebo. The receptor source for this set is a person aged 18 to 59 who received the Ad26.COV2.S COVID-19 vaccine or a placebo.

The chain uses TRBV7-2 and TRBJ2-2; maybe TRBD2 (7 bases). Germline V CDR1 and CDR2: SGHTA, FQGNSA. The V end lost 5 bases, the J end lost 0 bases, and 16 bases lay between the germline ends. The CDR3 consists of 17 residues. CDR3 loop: CASSHPTGGANTGELFF. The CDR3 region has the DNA TGTGCCAGCAGCCACCCTACGGGGGGCGCGAACACCGGGGAGCTGTTTTTT.

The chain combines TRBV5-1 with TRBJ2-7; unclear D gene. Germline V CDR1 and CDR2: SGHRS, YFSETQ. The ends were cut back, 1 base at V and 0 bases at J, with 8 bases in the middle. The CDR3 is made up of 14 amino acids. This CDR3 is CASSLTLRSYEQYF. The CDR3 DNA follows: TGCGCCAGCAGCTTGACGCTCCGCTCCTACGAGCAGTACTTC.

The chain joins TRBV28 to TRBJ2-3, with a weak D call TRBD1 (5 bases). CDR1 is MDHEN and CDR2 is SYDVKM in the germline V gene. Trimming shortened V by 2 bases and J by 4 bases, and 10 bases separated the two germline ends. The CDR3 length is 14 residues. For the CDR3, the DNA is TGTGCCAGCAGTTTAAGTTGGGGCTCAGATACGCAGTATTTT. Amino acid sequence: CASSLSWGSDTQYF.

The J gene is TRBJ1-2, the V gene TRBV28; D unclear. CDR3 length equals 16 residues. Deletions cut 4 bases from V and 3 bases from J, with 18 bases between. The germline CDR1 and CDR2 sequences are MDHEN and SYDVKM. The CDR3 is CASSSSRFSGHYGYTF. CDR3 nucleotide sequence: TGTGCCAGCAGTTCCAGCCGGTTCTCCGGACACTATGGCTACACCTTC.

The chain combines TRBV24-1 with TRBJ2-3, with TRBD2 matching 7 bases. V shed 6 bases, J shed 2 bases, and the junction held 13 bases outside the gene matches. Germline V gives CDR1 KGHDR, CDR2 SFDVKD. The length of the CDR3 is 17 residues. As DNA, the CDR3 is TGTGCCACCAGTAAACACCTGGCTAGCGGACTCACAGATACGCAGTATTTT. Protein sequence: CATSKHLASGLTDTQYF.

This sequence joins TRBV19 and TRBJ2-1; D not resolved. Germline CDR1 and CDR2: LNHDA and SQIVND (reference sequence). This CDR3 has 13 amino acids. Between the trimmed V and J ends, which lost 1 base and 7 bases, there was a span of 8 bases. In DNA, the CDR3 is TGTGCCAGTAGTATAGCACAGTCTAATGAGCAGTTCTTC. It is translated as CASSIAQSNEQFF.

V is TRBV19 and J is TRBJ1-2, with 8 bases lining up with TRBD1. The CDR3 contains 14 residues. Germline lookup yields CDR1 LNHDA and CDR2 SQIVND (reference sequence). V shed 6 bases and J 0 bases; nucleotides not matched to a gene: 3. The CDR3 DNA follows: TGTGCCAGTAGCCCACAGGGGGCTAACTATGGCTACACCTTC. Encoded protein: CASSPQGANYGYTF. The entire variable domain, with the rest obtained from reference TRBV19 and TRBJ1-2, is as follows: DGGITQSPKYLFRKEGQNVTLSCEQNLNHDAMYWYRQDPGQGLRLIYYSQIVNDFQKGDIAEGYSVSREKKESFPLTVTSAQKNPTAFYLCASSPQGANYGYTFGSGTRLTVV.

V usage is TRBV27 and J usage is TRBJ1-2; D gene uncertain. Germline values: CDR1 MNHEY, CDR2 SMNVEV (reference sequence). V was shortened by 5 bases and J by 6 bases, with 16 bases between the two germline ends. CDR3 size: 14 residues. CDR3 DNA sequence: TGTGCCAGCAGTCGGAACCCTGAGAGGAATGGCTACACCTTC. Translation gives CASSRNPERNGYTF.

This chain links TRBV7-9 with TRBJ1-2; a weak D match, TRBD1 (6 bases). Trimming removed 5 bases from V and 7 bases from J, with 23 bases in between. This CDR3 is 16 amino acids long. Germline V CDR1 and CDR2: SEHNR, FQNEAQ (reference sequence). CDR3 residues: CASSIRIGQSEVGYTF. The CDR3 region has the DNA TGTGCCAGCAGCATCAGAATCGGACAGTCGGAGGTTGGCTACACCTTC.

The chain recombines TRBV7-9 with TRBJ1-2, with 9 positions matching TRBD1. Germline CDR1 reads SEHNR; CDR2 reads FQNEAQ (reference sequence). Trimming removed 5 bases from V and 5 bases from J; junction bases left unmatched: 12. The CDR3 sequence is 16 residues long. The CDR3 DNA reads TGTGCCAGCAGCCCACAATTCGGGACAGGGATATATGGCTACACCTTC. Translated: CASSPQFGTGIYGYTF. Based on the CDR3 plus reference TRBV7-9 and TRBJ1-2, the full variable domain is DTGVSQNPRHKITKRGQNVTFRCDPISEHNRLYWYRQTLGQGPEFLTYFQNEAQLEKSRLLSDRFSAERPKGSFSTLEIQRTEQGDSAMYLCASSPQFGTGIYGYTFGSGTRLTVV.

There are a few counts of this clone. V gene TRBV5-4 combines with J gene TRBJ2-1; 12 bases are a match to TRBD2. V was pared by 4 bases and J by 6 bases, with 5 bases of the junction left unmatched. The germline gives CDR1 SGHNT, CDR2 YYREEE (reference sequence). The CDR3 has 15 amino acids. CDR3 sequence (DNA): TGTGCCAGCAGCGCGCCTAGCGGGAGGGTCAATGAGCAGTTCTTC. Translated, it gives CASSAPSGRVNEQFF.

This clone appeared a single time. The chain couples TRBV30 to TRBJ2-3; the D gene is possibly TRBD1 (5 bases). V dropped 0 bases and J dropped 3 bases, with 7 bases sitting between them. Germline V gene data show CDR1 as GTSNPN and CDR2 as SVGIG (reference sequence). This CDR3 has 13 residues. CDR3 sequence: CAWSVTGTDTQYF. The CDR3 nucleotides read TGTGCCTGGAGTGTTACAGGAACAGATACGCAGTATTTT. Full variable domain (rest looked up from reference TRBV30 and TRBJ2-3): SQTIHQWPATLVQPVGSPLSLECTVEGTSNPNLYWYRQAAGRGLQLLFYSVGIGQISSEVPQNLSASRPQDRQFILSSKKLLLSDSGFYLCAWSVTGTDTQYFGPGTRLTVL.

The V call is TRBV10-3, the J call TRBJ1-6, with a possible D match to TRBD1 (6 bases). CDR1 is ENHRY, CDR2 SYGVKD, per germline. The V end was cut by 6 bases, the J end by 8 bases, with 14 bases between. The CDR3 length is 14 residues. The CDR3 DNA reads TGTGCCATCAGGAACAGGGTCAGCGATTCACCCCTCCACTTT. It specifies CAIRNRVSDSPLHF.

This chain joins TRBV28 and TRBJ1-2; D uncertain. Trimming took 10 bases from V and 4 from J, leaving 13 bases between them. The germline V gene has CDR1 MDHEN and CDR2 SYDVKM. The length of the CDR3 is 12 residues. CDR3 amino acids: CATSSGFYGYTF. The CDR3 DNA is TGTGCCACGAGCTCAGGCTTCTATGGCTACACCTTC.

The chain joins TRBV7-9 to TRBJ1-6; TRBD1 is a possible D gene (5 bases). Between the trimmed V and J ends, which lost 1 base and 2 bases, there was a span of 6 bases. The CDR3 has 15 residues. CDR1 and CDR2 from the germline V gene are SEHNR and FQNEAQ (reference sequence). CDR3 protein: CASSLGTTYNSPLHF. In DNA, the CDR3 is TGTGCCAGCAGCTTAGGGACAACCTATAATTCACCCCTCCACTTT.

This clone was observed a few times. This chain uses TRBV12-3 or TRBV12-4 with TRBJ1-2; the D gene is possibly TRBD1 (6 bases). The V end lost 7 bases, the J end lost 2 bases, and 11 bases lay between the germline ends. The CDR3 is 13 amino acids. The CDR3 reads CASTRGGNYGYTF. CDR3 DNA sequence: TGTGCCAGCACCCGAGGGGGGAACTATGGCTACACCTTC.

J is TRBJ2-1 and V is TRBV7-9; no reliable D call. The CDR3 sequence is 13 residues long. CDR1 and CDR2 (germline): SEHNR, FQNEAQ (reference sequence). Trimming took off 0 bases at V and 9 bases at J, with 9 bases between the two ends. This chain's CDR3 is CASSLAGYGEQFF. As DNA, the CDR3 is TGTGCCAGCAGCTTAGCGGGGTACGGTGAGCAGTTCTTC.

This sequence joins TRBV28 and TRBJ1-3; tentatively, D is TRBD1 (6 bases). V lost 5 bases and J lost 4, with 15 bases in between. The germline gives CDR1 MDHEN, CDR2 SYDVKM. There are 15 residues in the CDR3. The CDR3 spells CASSRPTGTGNTIYF. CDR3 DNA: TGTGCCAGCAGTCGCCCAACAGGGACCGGAAACACCATATATTTT.

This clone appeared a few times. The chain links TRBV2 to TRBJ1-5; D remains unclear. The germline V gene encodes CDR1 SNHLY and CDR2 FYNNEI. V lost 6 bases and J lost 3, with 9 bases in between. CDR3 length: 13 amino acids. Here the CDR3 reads CASRRGPNQPQHF. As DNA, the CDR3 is TGTGCCAGCAGAAGAGGTCCCAATCAGCCCCAGCATTTT.

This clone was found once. CDR3 coding DNA: TGTGCCAGCAGCCCGCCGGGACTAGCGGTGCCAGATACGCAGTATTTT. This gives the protein CASSPPGLAVPDTQYF. The rearrangement links TRBV7-9 to TRBJ2-3, with 11 bases aligning to TRBD2. The ends lost 5 bases at V and 4 bases at J; junction bases unmatched: 8. The CDR3 loop spans 16 amino acids. The V gene's germline CDR1 is SEHNR and CDR2 FQNEAQ (reference sequence).

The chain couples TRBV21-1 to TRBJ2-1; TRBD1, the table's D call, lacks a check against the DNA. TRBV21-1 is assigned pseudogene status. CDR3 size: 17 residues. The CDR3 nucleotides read TGTGCCAGCAGCAAAGCGCGGGGACAGGGGGCTTACAATGAGCAGTTCTTC. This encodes CASSKARGQGAYNEQFF.

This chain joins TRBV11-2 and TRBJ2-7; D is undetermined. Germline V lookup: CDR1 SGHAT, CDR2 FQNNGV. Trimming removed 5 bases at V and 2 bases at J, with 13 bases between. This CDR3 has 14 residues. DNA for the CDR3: TGTGCCAGCAGCCCCCGGGCCTCGCCCTACGAGCAGTACTTC. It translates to CASSPRASPYEQYF.

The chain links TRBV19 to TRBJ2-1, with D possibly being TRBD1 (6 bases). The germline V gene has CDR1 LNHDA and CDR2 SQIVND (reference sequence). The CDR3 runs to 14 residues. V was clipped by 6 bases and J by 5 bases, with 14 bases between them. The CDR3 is CASRETGKDNEQFF. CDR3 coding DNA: TGTGCCAGTAGGGAAACAGGGAAAGACAATGAGCAGTTCTTC.

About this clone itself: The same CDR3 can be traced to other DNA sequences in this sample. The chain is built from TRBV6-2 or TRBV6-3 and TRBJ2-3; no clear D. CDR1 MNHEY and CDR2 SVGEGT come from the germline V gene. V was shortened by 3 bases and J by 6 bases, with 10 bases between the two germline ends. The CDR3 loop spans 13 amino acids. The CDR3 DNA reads TGTGCCAGCAGTTATCCGCCAGCGGATACGCAGTATTTT. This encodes CASSYPPADTQYF.